This TCR beta chain is from a study of radiation and T cells in renal cell carcinoma. Overall study context: Nephrectomy followed 15 Gy stereotactic body radiation by 4 weeks. The study's findings and limits: From baseline, blood top tumor clonotypes peaked at 2 weeks post-radiation. No pretreatment tumor biopsies were available for baseline clonotypes.

This CDR3 comprises 15 residues. V was clipped by 1 base and J by 6 bases, with 15 bases between them. Looked up from germline, CDR1 is PRHDT and CDR2 is FYEKMQ (reference sequence). In the case of this clone: Its specificity is unknown.

The time point was: baseline pretreatment blood. Treatment here: 15 Gy SBRT to primary tumor, nephrectomy 4 weeks later. Radiation-treated patients gave blood at baseline, week 2 and week 4. Method: immunoSEQ multiplex PCR; TCRdb's copy keeps in-frame clones and lacks some. The sample contains approximately 150,000 clones, approximately 90% of which appear only once. The chain joins TRBV13 to TRBJ1-1; weak D call: TRBD1 (6 bases). Sample: blood, taken from a patient whose treatment included radiotherapy and nephrectomy. The receptor comes from a woman between 65 and 79 years old with renal cell carcinoma. The CDR3 spells CASSLEIDRGPEAFF. As DNA, the CDR3 is TGTGCCAGCAGCTTAGAGATTGACCGGGGGCCTGAAGCTTTCTTT.